This T cell receptor beta chain is drawn from a study of T-cell memory formation after mild COVID-19. For the study at large: Each donor largely had its own TCR clusters.

Study-level points and caveats: Whether day 37 second-wave clones are SARS-CoV-2-specific was not confirmed.

Constant-segment primers were used for 5'RACE, and the resulting TCR alpha and TCR beta cDNA libraries carried sample barcodes and UMIs. TCRdb fed the 5' RACE reads into MiXCR, producing one record per CDR3 protein. The profile shows 300,000 to 400,000 distinct CDR3 sequences, 15% to 20% of them singletons. V was shortened by 7 bases and J by 6 bases, with 15 bases between the two germline ends. The CDR3 contains 14 residues. Germline V gives CDR1 MNHNS, CDR2 SASEGT. As for this clonotype: Its antigen remains unidentified.

Sequenced input: PBMCs or a T cell subset sorted from them (not recorded which). The chain employs TRBV6-1 and TRBJ2-2; D is perhaps TRBD1 or TRBD2 (5 bases each). This TCR was sampled from a man aged 18 to 30 who had mild COVID-19 (a few samples of this study predate the infection). Cell type and time point are not known. The CDR3: CASMPGTGAGELFF. The CDR3 DNA is TGTGCCAGCATGCCTGGGACCGGGGCCGGGGAGCTGTTTTTT.